This is a list of T cell receptor beta chains from one sample in a study of control samples from healthy donors and cancer patients. Clones were sequenced by immunoSEQ multiplex PCR, and TCRdb holds only the in-frame ones, with some missing. The sample has about 130,000 clones; 85% to 95% are singletons. Sequencing was carried out using PBMCs. Receptor source: a man in his 60s with colorectal cancer. The conserved cysteine and the conserved F or W are not part of the CDR3 here.

J | V | length | CDR3
TRBJ2-7 | TRBV24-1 | 12 | ATSVGQGAGEQY
TRBJ2-7 | TRBV28 | 12 | ASSGGQGPYEQY
TRBJ2-1 | TRBV29-1 | 10 | SVAGVVNEQF
TRBJ1-5 | TRBV6-2/TRBV6-3 | 12 | ASSLTGGSQPQH
TRBJ1-1 | TRBV6-2/TRBV6-3 | 12 | ASSYGGEDTEAF
TRBJ2-3 | TRBV2 | 13 | ASTGASGGTDTQY
TRBJ1-6 | TRBV10-3 | 11 | AIRGQGGSPLH
TRBJ2-7 | TRBV18 | 10 | ASSARNYEQY
TRBJ1-1 | TRBV29-1 | 11 | SVERGMNTEAF
TRBJ1-2 | TRBV3-1/TRBV3-2 | 12 | ASSQDPQNYGYT
TRBJ1-4 | TRBV10-2 | 13 | ASSEIAGQGKKLF
TRBJ1-5 | TRBV6-6 | 14 | ASSYPAPQGNQPQH
TRBJ1-4 | TRBV30 | 13 | AWNTGGTPNEKLF
TRBJ1-2 | TRBV5-8 | 14 | ASSDDSGTGGSGYT
TRBJ1-2 | TRBV3-1/TRBV3-2 | 13 | ASSQETGTGSGYT
TRBJ1-6 | TRBV6-5 | 10 | ASLGYGGVAH
TRBJ2-2 | TRBV9 | 12 | ASGRGSGTGELF
TRBJ2-7 | TRBV6-5 | 11 | ASYPRSGGEQY
TRBJ1-5 | TRBV7-2 | 13 | ASSPTALSNQPQH
TRBJ1-3 | TRBV5-1 | 13 | ASSFAQGSGNTIY
TRBJ2-1 | TRBV6-5 | 9 | ASWTYNEQF
TRBJ2-6 | TRBV9 | 17 | ASSVFPPGPSSGANVLT
TRBJ2-5 | TRBV5-5 | 14 | ASSLGVTTSQETQY